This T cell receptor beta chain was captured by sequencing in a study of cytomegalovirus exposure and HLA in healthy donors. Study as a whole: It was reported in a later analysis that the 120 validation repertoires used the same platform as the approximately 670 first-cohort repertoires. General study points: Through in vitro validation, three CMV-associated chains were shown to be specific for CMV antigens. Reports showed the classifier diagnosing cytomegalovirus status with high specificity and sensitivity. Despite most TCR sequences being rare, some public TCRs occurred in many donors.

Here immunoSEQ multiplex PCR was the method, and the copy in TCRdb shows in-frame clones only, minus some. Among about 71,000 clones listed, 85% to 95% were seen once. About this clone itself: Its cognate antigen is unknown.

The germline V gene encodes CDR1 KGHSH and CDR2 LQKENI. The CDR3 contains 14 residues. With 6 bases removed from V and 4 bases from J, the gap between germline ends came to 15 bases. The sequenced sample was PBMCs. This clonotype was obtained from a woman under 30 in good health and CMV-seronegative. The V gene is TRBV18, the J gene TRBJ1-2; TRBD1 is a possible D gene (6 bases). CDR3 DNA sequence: TGTGCCAGCTCGCGGACCGGGACAAGCTATGGCTACACCTTC. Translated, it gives CASSRTGTSYGYTF.